This record looks at one TCR beta chain sequence and its context. What it binds is not known. Trimming stripped 0 bases from V and 7 bases from J, with 3 bases between. Germline lookup yields CDR1 SGHAT and CDR2 FQNNGV. This CDR3 spans 11 amino acids. These data come from a study of T cells after yellow fever vaccination. Whole-study context: SMART-Seq v4 Ultra Low Input prepared the low-cell-number fractions.

The authors made TCR cDNA by 5'RACE template switching, adding a universal primer site and UMIs. One entry per CDR3 protein, called by TCRdb with MiXCR from the 5' RACE reads. The data show about 550,000 distinct CDR3 sequences, with over 15% seen just once and roughly an eighth held by the top ten. The study, taken as a whole, reports: Abundant clonotypes from the bulk population could have been carried over as contaminants into FACS-sorted repertoires. At 96% for CD4 and approximately 88% for CD8, most primary-vaccination clones showed up again after the booster.

The sequence came from a man aged 25 to 45 who received the YFV17D yellow fever vaccine. The V and J genes are TRBV11-2 and TRBJ2-5, with D uncertain. The sample in question was PBMCs, obtained 15 days after the yellow fever booster vaccination. In nucleotides, the CDR3 is TGTGCCAGCAGCTTAGATTTGACCCAGTACTTC. Amino acids: CASSLDLTQYF.